This TCR beta chain is drawn from a study (dated by TCRdb to the mid-2010s). A note on the overall study: The study examined whether tumor-infiltrating Tregs in breast cancer are drawn from blood Tregs or arise in situ by conversion from other CD4+ T cell subsets.

Full-length TCR variable regions were amplified by 5' RACE PCR using constant-region reverse primers, and then by semi-nested PCR using Nested Universal Primer A. The ReliaPrep RNA Cell Miniprep System was used to extract total RNA, which was then reverse transcribed into 5'RACE-ready cDNA with the SMARTer RACE 5'/3' Kit. Multiplex adaptors were used to barcode the full-length TCR alpha and beta libraries, which were then sequenced on an Illumina MiSeq. The original methods were these. For each of nine subset-tissue groups, sequencing data from the five patients were pooled, and the groups were compared by unsupervised clustering of TCR gene usage. The Morisita-Horn index, with shared sequences weighted by their contribution to each repertoire, was used to calculate repertoire similarity. Clones were called with MiXCR by TCRdb after fastp trimmed the public reads at Q25, and only in-frame beta chains were retained. Rows with a matching CDR3 protein are joined into one entry that keeps the most common DNA and genes. TCRdb, not the original authors, processed these V and J calls. In all, the sample holds 45,000 to 55,000 distinct CDR3 sequences, and 24% of those were seen once. The ten largest clones capture approximately 3.4% of the sample.

Naive CD4+ T cells were purified with the Miltenyi Naive CD4+ T Cell Isolation kit, with Tregs depleted using CD25 microbeads. Tregs, naive and memory CD4+ T cells from tumor, blood and ipsilateral draining lymph nodes of five or six breast cancer patients underwent full-length TCR alpha and beta sequencing. Tumor tissue and lymph nodes obtained by ipsilateral axillary dissection were perfused with PBS, cut into small pieces and digested using collagenase I and hyaluronidase. FACS confirmed that the sorted cell populations were more than 90% pure. Ten or more counts support this clonotype. Which antigen it targets is not known. Base qualities were left out, and no much larger clone turns up one base away. Here is what the overall study found, with its caveats: In terms of TCR gene usage, tumor memory CD4+ T cells clustered together with blood and lymph node memory CD4+ cells, as well as with lymph node naive CD4+ cells. The TCR alpha and beta sequences of tumor-infiltrating Tregs showed the greatest overlap with tumor naive CD4+ T cells, followed by blood naive CD4+ T cells. The larger-cohort validation was restricted to a single TCR beta V-J rearrangement rather than whole repertoires.

The cysteine opens and the phenylalanine closes a CDR3 of 15 amino acids. CDR3 DNA only is kept here, 45 bases in frame from base 1. The junction carries 15 bases between V and J, which are trimmed by 4 bases and 2 bases respectively. From a lookup of the germline V gene, CDR1 and CDR2 are SGHRS and YFSETQ. This sequence originates from a female donor with breast cancer. The sample comprised tumor-infiltrating naive CD4+ T cells sorted from the breast tumor. What the cell subset or site label conveys for this sample: naive CD4+ T cells, CD4+CD45RA+CD25-. The V gene is TRBV5-1 and the J gene is TRBJ1-2; there is no confident call for the D gene. The CDR3 has the sequence CASSPLGRGNYGYTF. The DNA sequence reads TGCGCCAGCAGCCCGTTGGGGAGAGGGAACTATGGCTACACCTTC.